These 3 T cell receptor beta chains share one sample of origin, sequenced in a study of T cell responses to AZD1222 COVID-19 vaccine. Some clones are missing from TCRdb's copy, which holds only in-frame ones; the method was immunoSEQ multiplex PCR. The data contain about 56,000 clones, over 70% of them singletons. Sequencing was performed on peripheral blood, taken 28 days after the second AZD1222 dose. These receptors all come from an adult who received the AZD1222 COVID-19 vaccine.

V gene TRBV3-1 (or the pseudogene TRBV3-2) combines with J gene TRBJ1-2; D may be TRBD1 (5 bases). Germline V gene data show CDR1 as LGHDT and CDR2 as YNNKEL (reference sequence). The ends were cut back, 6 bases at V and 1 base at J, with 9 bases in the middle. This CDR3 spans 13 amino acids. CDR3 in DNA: TGTGCCAGCAGGCCGCAGGGTAACTATGGCTACACCTTC. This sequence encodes CASRPQGNYGYTF.

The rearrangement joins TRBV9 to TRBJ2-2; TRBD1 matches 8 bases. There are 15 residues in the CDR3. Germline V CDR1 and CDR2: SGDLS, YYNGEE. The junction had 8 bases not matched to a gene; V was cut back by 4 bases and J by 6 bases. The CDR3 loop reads CASSSGQGQSGELFF. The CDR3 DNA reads TGTGCCAGCAGCTCAGGACAGGGACAATCCGGGGAGCTGTTTTTT.

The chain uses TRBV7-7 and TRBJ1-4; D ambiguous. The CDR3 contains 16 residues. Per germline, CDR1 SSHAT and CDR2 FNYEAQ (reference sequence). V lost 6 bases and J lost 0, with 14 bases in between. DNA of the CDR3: TGTGCCAGCAGTTCCATCATGGCTGCAACTAATGAAAAACTGTTTTTT. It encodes CASSSIMAATNEKLFF. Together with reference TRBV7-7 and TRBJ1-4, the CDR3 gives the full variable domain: GAGVSQSPRYKVTKRGQDVTLRCDPISSHATLYWYQQALGQGPEFLTYFNYEAQPDKSGLPSDRFSAERPEGSISTLTIQRTEQRDSAMYRCASSSIMAATNEKLFFGSGTQLSVL.